This T cell receptor beta chain was captured by sequencing in a study of shared clonotypes between healthy human individuals. Whole-study findings and limits: The study generally estimated greater richness for naive than memory subsets.

Cells designated naive CD8 were CD45RO-negative and were positively selected for CCR7, with terminally differentiated effector memory CD45RA+ cells excluded. V was shortened by 6 bases and J by 4 bases, with 12 bases between the two germline ends. The CDR3 covers 13 residues. Germline V lookup: CDR1 MNHNY, CDR2 SVGAGI (reference sequence). Only in-frame clones appear in the TCRdb table, and some are missing; sequencing was by immunoSEQ multiplex PCR. The data show about 2.1 million clones, 85% to 95% seen once. In the case of this clone: Its target is not known.

The V call is TRBV6-6, the J call TRBJ2-5, with unresolved D. Material: naive CD8+ T cells from PBMCs. This clonotype was sampled from a man aged 18 to 35 in good health. Some clones in this sample may be carry-over from other donors' samples. The CDR3 nucleotides are TGTGCCAGCAGCCGGACCCTAGGAGAGACCCAGTACTTC. This translates into CASSRTLGETQYF.